These 6 T cell receptor beta chains were sequenced from one sample in a study of PD-1 blockade in classical Hodgkin lymphoma. Method: immunoSEQ multiplex PCR; TCRdb's copy keeps in-frame clones and lacks some. The repertoire includes 15,000 to 20,000 clones, about 83% of them detected once, and more than 7% sits in the top ten. Time point of the sample: newly diagnosed, previously untreated cHL patient sample. Source material: peripheral blood mononuclear cells (PBMCs). Receptors were obtained from a human donor with classical Hodgkin lymphoma.

The chain employs TRBV7-9 and TRBJ2-5; the D is unclear. The CDR3 consists of 16 residues. Germline V gives CDR1 SEHNR, CDR2 FQNEAQ (reference sequence). Trimming cost V 2 bases and J 5 bases, with 18 bases left between them. CDR3 protein: CASSLLGRALRETQYF. The CDR3 nucleotides are TGTGCCAGCAGCTTATTGGGCCGGGCCCTAAGGGAGACCCAGTACTTC.

This rearrangement joins TRBV5-6 to TRBJ2-5; no reliable D call. CDR3 size: 11 residues. Between the trimmed V and J ends, which lost 1 base and 5 bases, there was a span of 3 bases. Germline V gene lookup returns CDR1 SGHDT and CDR2 YYEEEE. The CDR3, as DNA: TGTGCCAGCAGCTTGCAGGAGACCCAGTACTTC. Translating it yields CASSLQETQYF. The variable domain in full, with the rest retrieved from reference TRBV5-6 and TRBJ2-5, is DAGVTQSPTHLIKTRGQQVTLRCSPKSGHDTVSWYQQALGQGPQFIFQYYEEEERQRGNFPDRFSGHQFPNYSSELNVNALLLGDSALYLCASSLQETQYFGPGTRLLVL.

This chain connects TRBV10-1 to TRBJ2-4, with 7 bases aligning to TRBD2. V shed 4 bases and J 8 bases; nucleotides not matched to a gene: 11. The CDR3 has 15 amino acids. Germline CDR1 WNHNN, CDR2 SYGVQD (reference sequence). The CDR3 here is CASSGASGLEDIQYF. The DNA for the CDR3 is TGCGCCAGCAGTGGGGCTAGCGGCCTGGAAGACATTCAGTACTTC.

This rearrangement joins TRBV11-3 to TRBJ2-1, with D perhaps being TRBD1 or TRBD2 (5 bases each). V was shortened by 1 base and J by 3 bases, with 10 bases between the two germline ends. Germline loops: CDR1 SGHNT, CDR2 YENEEA. The CDR3 length is 15 residues. In nucleotides, the CDR3 is TGTGCCAGCAGCTTAGGGGGTGGGGGCTACAATGAGCAGTTCTTC. It specifies CASSLGGGGYNEQFF.

The chain recombines TRBV5-4 with TRBJ1-1, with D maybe TRBD1 (6 bases). V was trimmed by 1 base and J by 5 bases, leaving 9 bases between them. The CDR3 is 13 residues long. Looked up from germline, CDR1 is SGHNT and CDR2 is YYREEE (reference sequence). The chain's CDR3 is CASSLLGGTEAFF. Here the CDR3 DNA reads TGTGCCAGCAGCTTGCTAGGGGGGACTGAAGCTTTCTTT. The full variable domain, rest sourced from reference TRBV5-4 and TRBJ1-1, is ETGVTQSPTHLIKTRGQQVTLRCSSQSGHNTVSWYQQALGQGPQFIFQYYREEENGRGNFPPRFSGLQFPNYSSELNVNALELDDSALYLCASSLLGGTEAFFGQGTRLTVV.

This chain links TRBV5-8 with TRBJ2-7, with a tentative D call TRBD2 (6 bases). The germline gives CDR1 SGHTS, CDR2 YDEGEE. Trimming left V 0 bases short and J 2 bases short, with 9 bases between. This CDR3 contains 14 residues. In nucleotides, the CDR3 is TGTGCCAGCAGCTTGGTGACGGGGGCCTACGAGCAGTACTTC. This codes for CASSLVTGAYEQYF.